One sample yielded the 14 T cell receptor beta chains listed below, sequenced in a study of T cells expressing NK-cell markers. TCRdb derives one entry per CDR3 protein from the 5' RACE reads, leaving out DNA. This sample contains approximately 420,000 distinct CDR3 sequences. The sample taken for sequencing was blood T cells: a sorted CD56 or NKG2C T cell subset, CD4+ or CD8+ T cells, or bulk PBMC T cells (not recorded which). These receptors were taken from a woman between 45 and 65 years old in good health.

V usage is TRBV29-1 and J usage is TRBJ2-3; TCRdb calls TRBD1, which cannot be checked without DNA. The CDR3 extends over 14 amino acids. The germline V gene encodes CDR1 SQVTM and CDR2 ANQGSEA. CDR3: CSVSVSATADTQYF.

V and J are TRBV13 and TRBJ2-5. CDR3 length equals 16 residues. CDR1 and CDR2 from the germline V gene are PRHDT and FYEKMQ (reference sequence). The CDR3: CASSLGSLGSQETQYF.

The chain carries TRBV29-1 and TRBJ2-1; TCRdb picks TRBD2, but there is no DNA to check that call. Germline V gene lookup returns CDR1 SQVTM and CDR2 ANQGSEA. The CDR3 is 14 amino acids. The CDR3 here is CSAVGTSGPNEQFF.

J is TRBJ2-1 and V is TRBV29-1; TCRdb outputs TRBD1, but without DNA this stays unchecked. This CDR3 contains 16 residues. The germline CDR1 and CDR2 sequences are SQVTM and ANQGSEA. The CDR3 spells CSVEPPLASGGSEQFF.

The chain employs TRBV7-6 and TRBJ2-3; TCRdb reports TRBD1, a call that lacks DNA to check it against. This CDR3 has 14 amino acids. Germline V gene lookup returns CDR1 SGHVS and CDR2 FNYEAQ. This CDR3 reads CASSFGQVTDTQYF. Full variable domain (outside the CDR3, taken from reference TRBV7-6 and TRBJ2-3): GAGVSQSPRYKVTKRGQDVALRCDPISGHVSLYWYRQALGQGPEFLTYFNYEAQQDKSGLPNDRFSAERPEGSISTLTIQRTEQRDSAMYRCASSFGQVTDTQYFGPGTRLTVL.

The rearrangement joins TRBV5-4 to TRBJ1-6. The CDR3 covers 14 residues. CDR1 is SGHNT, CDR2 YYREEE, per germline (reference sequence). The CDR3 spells CASSLDTYNSPLHF. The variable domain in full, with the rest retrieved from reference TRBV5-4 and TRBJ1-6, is ETGVTQSPTHLIKTRGQQVTLRCSSQSGHNTVSWYQQALGQGPQFIFQYYREEENGRGNFPPRFSGLQFPNYSSELNVNALELDDSALYLCASSLDTYNSPLHFGNGTRLTVT.

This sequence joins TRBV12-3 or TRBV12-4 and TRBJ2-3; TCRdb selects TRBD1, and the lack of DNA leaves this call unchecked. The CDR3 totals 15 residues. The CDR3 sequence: CASSPPSVNTDTQYF.

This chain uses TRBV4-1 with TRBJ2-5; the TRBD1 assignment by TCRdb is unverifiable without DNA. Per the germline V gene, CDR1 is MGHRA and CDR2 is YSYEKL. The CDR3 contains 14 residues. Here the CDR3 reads CASSLRGREETQYF.

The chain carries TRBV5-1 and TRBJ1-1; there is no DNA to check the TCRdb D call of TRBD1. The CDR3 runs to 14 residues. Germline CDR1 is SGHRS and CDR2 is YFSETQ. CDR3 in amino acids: CASSPPSREAEAFF.

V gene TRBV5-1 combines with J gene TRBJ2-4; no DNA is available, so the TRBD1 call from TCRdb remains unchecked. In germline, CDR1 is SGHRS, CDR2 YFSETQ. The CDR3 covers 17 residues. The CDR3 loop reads CASSLVGTGIAKNIQYF.

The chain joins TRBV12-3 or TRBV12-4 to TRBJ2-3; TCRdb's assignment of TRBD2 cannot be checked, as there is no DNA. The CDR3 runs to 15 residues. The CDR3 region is CASSTREGRTDTQYF.

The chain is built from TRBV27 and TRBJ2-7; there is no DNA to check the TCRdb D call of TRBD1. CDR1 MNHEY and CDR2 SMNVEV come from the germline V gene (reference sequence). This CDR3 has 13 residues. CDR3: CASTRDRDYEQYF.

The CDR3 loop is CASSLGLAGGYDEQFF. This chain uses TRBV5-1 with TRBJ2-1; the TRBD2 assignment by TCRdb is unverifiable without DNA. The CDR3 contains 16 residues. Germline V lookup: CDR1 SGHRS, CDR2 YFSETQ. The full variable domain, in which reference TRBV5-1 and TRBJ2-1 provide the parts outside the CDR3, is KAGVTQTPRYLIKTRGQQVTLSCSPISGHRSVSWYQQTPGQGLQFLFEYFSETQRNKGNFPGRFSGRQFSNSRSEMNVSTLELGDSALYLCASSLGLAGGYDEQFFGPGTRLTVL.

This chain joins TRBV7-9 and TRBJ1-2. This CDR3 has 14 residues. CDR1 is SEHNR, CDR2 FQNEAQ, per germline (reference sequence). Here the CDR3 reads CASRPPDLEYGYTF.